The clone carrying this T cell receptor (beta chain) was recorded at least ten times. The read finishes 3 residues shy of the CDR3 end, and the germline J gene is used to complete it. This entry is derived from a study of T cell clonality in common variable immunodeficiency. Here immunoSEQ multiplex PCR was the method, and the copy in TCRdb shows in-frame clones only, minus some. Recorded here are approximately 46,000 clones, none singletons. Germline CDR1 reads SGHRS; CDR2 reads YFSETQ. The CDR3 extends over 13 amino acids. Trimming took off 0 bases at V and 3 bases at J, with 7 bases between the two ends.

Material for sequencing was peripheral blood mononuclear cells. This TCR was sampled from a person between 18 and 75 years old in good health. This chain uses TRBV5-1 with TRBJ2-7, with a tentative D call TRBD1 (6 bases). The CDR3 sequence is CASSLGGGYEQYF. The covered CDR3 bases are TGCGCCAGCAGCTTGGGAGGGGGCTACGAG.